These 2 T cell receptor beta chains were all obtained from the same sample, sequenced in a study of T-cell memory formation after mild COVID-19. Using its own MiXCR run on the 5' RACE reads, TCRdb lists one record per CDR3 protein. The table has roughly 450,000 distinct CDR3 sequences, more than 15% seen once. Sequencing input: PBMCs or a T cell subset sorted from them (not recorded which). The receptor source for this set is a man between 18 and 35 years old who had mild COVID-19 (a few samples of this study predate the infection). Cell type and time point are not known.

The chain joins TRBV10-3 to TRBJ2-2; 10 bases are a match to TRBD2. The CDR3 contains 16 residues. Germline assignment: CDR1 ENHRY and CDR2 SYGVKD. With V trimmed by 6 bases and J by 6 bases, 10 bases remained unmatched. CDR3 nucleotide sequence: TGTGCCATCAGACCCACGGAGCGGGGGGGCCCCGGGGAGCTGTTTTTT. Residues: CAIRPTERGGPGELFF.

The table lists this clonotype with many counts. The rearrangement links TRBV4-3 to TRBJ2-1; 7 nucleotides align to TRBD1. The CDR3 has 14 residues. The V and J ends lost 5 bases and 7 bases, in that order; junction bases with no gene match: 8. Germline values: CDR1 LGHNA, CDR2 YSLEER. The CDR3: CASSVQGRGNEQFF. CDR3 DNA sequence: TGCGCCAGCAGCGTACAGGGGCGCGGGAATGAGCAGTTCTTC.